The clone carrying this T cell receptor beta chain was seen ten or more times. Researchers barred patients who had uncontrolled infection, other autoimmune disease, pregnancy or lactation. Trimming pared 7 bases from V and 4 bases from J, leaving 19 bases between. This CDR3 has 15 residues. Germline CDR1 reads LGHDT; CDR2 reads YNNKEL (reference sequence). The source of the sample is a study of T cells in Graves' hyperthyroidism and ophthalmopathy. TCR beta CDR3 regions were amplified from RNA transcripts. HTBI primers were the set used in a first-round RT-PCR of the TCR CDR3. TCRdb processed the multiplex PCR reads anew with MiXCR; each CDR3 protein has one entry. The sample consists of 530,000 or so distinct CDR3 sequences, roughly 24% of them appearing once.

The specimen sequenced was blood. This TCR was recovered from a woman in her twenties or thirties with Graves' ophthalmopathy. The chain has TRBV3-1 and TRBJ1-1, with a weak D call TRBD1 (6 bases). The CDR3 coding sequence is TGTGCCAGCACCCAGAGACAGGCTGGAAGCACTGAAGCTTTCTTT. It specifies CASTQRQAGSTEAFF.